This T cell receptor beta chain was recorded in a study of siplizumab effects on memory and regulatory T cells. Overall study results and limits: Fewer alloreactive sequences mapped to unstimulated CD4+ memory cells under siplizumab. In unstimulated cells, naive T cells appeared more diverse than memory T cells and seemed major alloresponse contributors. A minor fraction of alloreactive clones, and no more, mapped to unstimulated subsets.

Sequenced by immunoSEQ multiplex PCR; TCRdb stores in-frame clones only, minus some. This table holds 100,000 or so clones, approximately 94% found once. Trimming took 0 bases from V and 0 from J, leaving 11 bases between them. Germline CDR1 SGDLS, CDR2 YYNGEE. There are 16 residues in the CDR3. Remarks on this clone: Its antigen is undetermined.

This receptor was taken from a human donor in good health. This chain links TRBV9 with TRBJ2-3; either TRBD1 or TRBD2 may supply D (5 bases each). Sequencing was performed on CD4+ T cells sorted from blood. CDR3 in amino acids: CASSVGGAASTDTQYF. The CDR3 DNA reads as TGTGCCAGCAGCGTAGGAGGGGCGGCTAGCACAGATACGCAGTATTTT.